A selection of T cell receptor beta chains follows, all from one sample in a study of Ad26.COV2.S vaccination and SARS-CoV-2 variants. The table came from immunoSEQ multiplex PCR; TCRdb's copy has only in-frame clones and leaves some out. The table records roughly 420,000 clones, roughly 90% of them present only once. Sequencing was performed on peripheral blood, taken in a trial of Ad26.COV2.S vaccine versus placebo. All receptors come from a person between 18 and 59 years old who received the Ad26.COV2.S COVID-19 vaccine or a placebo. Each CDR3 is given with its conserved first and last residue. The order of the fields is D gene, CDR3 length, V gene, J gene, clone size, CDR3 protein, CDR3 DNA. D genes are given only for firm matches. Expanded clones get a size class; other rows say once, few or many, or leave the size out.

D: -; length: 12; V: TRBV28; J: TRBJ1-2; size: -; CDR3: CASSLGQLGYTF; DNA: TGTGCCAGCAGTTTAGGGCAGCTGGGCTACACCTTC
D: -; length: 14; V: TRBV30; J: TRBJ2-2; size: -; CDR3: CAWRRSSRAGELFF; DNA: TGTGCCTGGAGAAGGTCCTCCAGGGCCGGGGAGCTGTTTTTT
D: -; length: 13; V: TRBV30; J: TRBJ2-2; size: -; CDR3: CAWSRGIRGELFF; DNA: TGTGCCTGGAGTCGGGGGATACGCGGGGAGCTGTTTTTT
D: -; length: 11; V: TRBV2; J: TRBJ2-3; size: -; CDR3: CASAFTDTQYF; DNA: TGTGCCAGCGCCTTCACAGATACGCAGTATTTT
D: -; length: 15; V: TRBV7-2; J: TRBJ1-2; size: -; CDR3: CASSPPQPGYYGYTF; DNA: TGTGCCAGCAGCCCTCCCCAACCAGGGTACTATGGCTACACCTTC
D: -; length: 16; V: TRBV28; J: TRBJ1-6; size: -; CDR3: CASSFDRSSYNSPLHF; DNA: TGTGCCAGCAGTTTTGACCGGAGCTCCTATAATTCACCCCTCCACTTT
D: TRBD1; length: 14; V: TRBV24-1; J: TRBJ2-2; size: -; CDR3: CATSDPGTAGELFF; DNA: TGTGCCACCAGTGACCCCGGGACAGCCGGGGAGCTGTTTTTT
D: -; length: 14; V: TRBV18; J: TRBJ2-3; size: -; CDR3: CASSPRHSTDTQYF; DNA: TGTGCCAGCTCGCCTCGACATAGCACAGATACGCAGTATTTT
D: TRBD1; length: 16; V: TRBV11-1; J: TRBJ2-2; size: -; CDR3: CASRTNRGRDTGELFF; DNA: TGTGCCAGCAGAACTAACAGGGGGCGGGACACCGGGGAGCTGTTTTTT
D: -; length: 13; V: TRBV25-1; J: TRBJ1-2; size: -; CDR3: CASSVGGSYGYTF; DNA: TGTGCCAGCAGTGTCGGGGGGTCCTATGGCTACACCTTC
D: -; length: 11; V: TRBV3-1/TRBV3-2; J: TRBJ1-2; size: -; CDR3: CASSQLGGYTF; DNA: TGTGCCAGCAGCCAACTTGGTGGCTACACCTTC
D: -; length: 15; V: TRBV9; J: TRBJ2-3; size: -; CDR3: CASSVGVVSTDTQYF; DNA: TGTGCCAGCAGCGTAGGGGTGGTTAGCACAGATACGCAGTATTTT
D: -; length: 15; V: TRBV9; J: TRBJ1-1; size: -; CDR3: CASSVTGQVGTEAFF; DNA: TGTGCCAGCAGCGTCACGGGCCAGGTGGGGACTGAAGCTTTCTTT
D: -; length: 16; V: TRBV7-9; J: TRBJ2-2; size: -; CDR3: CASSLEGTPSTGELFF; DNA: TGTGCCAGCAGCTTAGAGGGGACACCTTCCACCGGGGAGCTGTTTTTT
D: -; length: 12; V: TRBV19; J: TRBJ1-5; size: few; CDR3: CASNGFNQPQHF; DNA: TGTGCCAGTAATGGCTTCAATCAGCCCCAGCATTTT
D: -; length: 13; V: TRBV27; J: TRBJ2-7; size: -; CDR3: CASSPGTLYEQYF; DNA: TGTGCCAGCAGTCCAGGGACCCTCTACGAGCAGTACTTC
D: -; length: 15; V: TRBV6-1; J: TRBJ1-2; size: -; CDR3: CASSDRGGGLAGYTF; DNA: TGTGCCAGCAGTGACAGGGGAGGCGGGTTGGCTGGCTACACCTTC
D: TRBD1; length: 14; V: TRBV7-9; J: TRBJ1-1; size: -; CDR3: CASSWTGLNTEAFF; DNA: TGTGCCAGCAGCTGGACAGGGCTCAACACTGAAGCTTTCTTT
D: -; length: 17; V: TRBV27; J: TRBJ2-2; size: -; CDR3: CASSPFSTLLGTGELFF; DNA: TGTGCCAGCAGTCCATTCTCAACTTTGCTTGGCACCGGGGAGCTGTTTTTT
D: -; length: 15; V: TRBV10-3; J: TRBJ1-2; size: -; CDR3: CAISESFQANYGYTF; DNA: TGTGCCATCAGTGAGTCTTTCCAAGCTAACTATGGCTACACCTTC
D: TRBD1; length: 15; V: TRBV6-5; J: TRBJ1-5; size: -; CDR3: CASRETGTAYQPQHF; DNA: TGTGCCAGCCGAGAAACAGGGACAGCCTATCAGCCCCAGCATTTT
D: TRBD1; length: 14; V: TRBV27; J: TRBJ1-4; size: -; CDR3: CASSRRTGHEKLFF; DNA: TGTGCCAGCAGTCGACGGACAGGACACGAAAAACTGTTTTTT